A single T cell receptor (beta chain) is shown here with its context. This entry comes from a study of blood T cell repertoires in COVID-19. Profiled with immunoSEQ multiplex PCR; TCRdb holds only in-frame clones, not every one. The table records some 230,000 clones, roughly four fifths of them present only once. In germline, CDR1 is SGHTA, CDR2 FQGNSA. The CDR3 consists of 15 residues. The V end lost 1 base, the J end lost 4 bases, and 14 bases lay between the germline ends. This TCR derives from a woman older than 75 with COVID-19, enrolled during active disease. The V and J genes are TRBV7-2 and TRBJ2-7; no firm D call. Material: peripheral blood. Written as DNA, the CDR3 is TGTGCCAGCAGCTTAGAGCCAGCGAAGACTTACGAGCAGTACTTC. Its translation: CASSLEPAKTYEQYF.